Each of the 4 T cell receptor beta chains below was sequenced from the same sample in a study of blood T cell repertoires in COVID-19. Profiling relied on immunoSEQ multiplex PCR, and the TCRdb table lists in-frame clones only, not all of them. The profile shows more than 200,000 clones, less than 90% of them singletons. The sequenced sample was peripheral blood. The receptors here all came from a woman of 80 years or more with COVID-19, enrolled during active disease.

This clone has a single count. V usage is TRBV7-2 and J usage is TRBJ2-3; 8 nucleotides match TRBD2. CDR1 is SGHTA, CDR2 FQGNSA, per germline. Trimming at V came to 0 bases and at J to 2 bases, leaving 7 bases not matched to a gene. This CDR3 region has 17 residues. The chain's CDR3 is CASSLAAIAGTTDTQYF. The CDR3 DNA reads as TGTGCCAGCAGCTTAGCCGCCATAGCGGGGACCACAGATACGCAGTATTTT.

The chain combines TRBV6-1 with TRBJ2-7, with D possibly matching TRBD2 (5 bases). Per the germline V gene, CDR1 is MNHNS and CDR2 is SASEGT. Trimming left V 1 base short and J 2 bases short, with 6 bases between. There are 13 residues in the CDR3. The CDR3 loop reads CASSEGGTYEQYV. CDR3 DNA sequence: TGTGCCAGCAGTGAAGGAGGGACCTACGAGCAGTACGTC.

CDR3 sequence (DNA): TGTGCCAGTAGTATGAATACCGCGAATCTCCAGCATTTT. It is translated as CASSMNTANLQHF. The V and J genes are TRBV19 and TRBJ1-5, with D unclear. The CDR3 has 13 residues. V lost 3 bases and J 12 bases, leaving 15 bases between the germline ends. Germline CDR1 and CDR2: LNHDA and SQIVND (reference sequence).

The chain employs TRBV2 and TRBJ1-2, with a weak D call TRBD1 (5 bases). The CDR3 runs 12 residues. Germline loops: CDR1 SNHLY, CDR2 FYNNEI. The germline V and J ends were trimmed by 2 bases and 8 bases, with 9 bases remaining between them. CDR3 amino acids: CASSEQGRGYTF. In DNA form, the CDR3 reads TGTGCCAGCAGTGAACAGGGTAGGGGCTACACCTTC. Using reference TRBV2 and TRBJ1-2 for the parts outside the CDR3, the full variable domain is EPEVTQTPSHQVTQMGQEVILRCVPISNHLYFYWYRQILGQKVEFLVSFYNNEISEKSEIFDDQFSVERPDGSNFTLKIRSTKLEDSAMYFCASSEQGRGYTFGSGTRLTVV.